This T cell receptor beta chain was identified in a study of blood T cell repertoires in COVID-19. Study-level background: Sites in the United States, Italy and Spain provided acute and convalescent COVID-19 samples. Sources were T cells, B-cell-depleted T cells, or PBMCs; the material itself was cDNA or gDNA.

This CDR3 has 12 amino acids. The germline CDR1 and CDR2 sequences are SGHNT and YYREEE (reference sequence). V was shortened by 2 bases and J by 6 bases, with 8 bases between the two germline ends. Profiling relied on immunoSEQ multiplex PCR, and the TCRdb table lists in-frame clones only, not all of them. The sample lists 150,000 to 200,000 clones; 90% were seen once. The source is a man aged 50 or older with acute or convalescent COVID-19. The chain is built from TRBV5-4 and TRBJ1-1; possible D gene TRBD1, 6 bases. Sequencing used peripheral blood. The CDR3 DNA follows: TGTGCCAGCAGCTTACAGGGTTCTGAAGCTTTCTTT. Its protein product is CASSLQGSEAFF.